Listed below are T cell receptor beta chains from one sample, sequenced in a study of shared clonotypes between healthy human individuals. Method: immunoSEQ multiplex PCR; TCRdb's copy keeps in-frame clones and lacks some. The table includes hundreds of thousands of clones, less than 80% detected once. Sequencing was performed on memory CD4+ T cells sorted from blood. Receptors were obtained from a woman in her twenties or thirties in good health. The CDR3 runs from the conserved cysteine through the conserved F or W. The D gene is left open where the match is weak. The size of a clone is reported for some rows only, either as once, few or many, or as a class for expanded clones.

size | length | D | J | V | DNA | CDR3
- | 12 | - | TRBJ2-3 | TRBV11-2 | TGTGCCAGCAGCCCGGGGCCGCGTGGGCAGTATTTT | CASSPGPRGQYF
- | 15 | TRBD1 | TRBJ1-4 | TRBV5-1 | TGCGCCAGCAGCATATCGACAGGGGGCAGGGAAAAACTGTTTTTT | CASSISTGGREKLFF
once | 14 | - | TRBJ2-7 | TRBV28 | TGTGCCAGCAGTCCAGGGGGGAGCTCCTACGAGCAGTACTTC | CASSPGGSSYEQYF
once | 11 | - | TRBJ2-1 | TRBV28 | TGTGCCAGCAGTTTAGTCGATGAGCAGTTCTTC | CASSLVDEQFF
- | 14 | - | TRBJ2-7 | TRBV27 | TGTGCCAGCAGTTTATCTTCGGGGCAGAGACTGCAGTACTTC | CASSLSSGQRLQYF
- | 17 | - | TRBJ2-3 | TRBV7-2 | TGTGCCAGCAGCCAATCAAGGGACCCGGGAAGGTCAGATACGCAGTATTTT | CASSQSRDPGRSDTQYF
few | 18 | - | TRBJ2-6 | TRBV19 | TGTGCCAGTAGTATAGATGTCCCCCAGAGGGTTGGGGCCAACGTCCTGACTTTC | CASSIDVPQRVGANVLTF
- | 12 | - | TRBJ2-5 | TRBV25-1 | TGTGCCAGCACCAATTACCAAGAGACCCAGTACTTC | CASTNYQETQYF
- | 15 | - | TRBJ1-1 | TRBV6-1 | TGTGCCAGCAGTGAGCACGGGGCAGCGAACACTGAAGCTTTCTTT | CASSEHGAANTEAFF
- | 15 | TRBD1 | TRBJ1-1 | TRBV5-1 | TGCGCCAGCAGCTTAAATCAGGGGGCGAAGACTGAAGCTTTCTTT | CASSLNQGAKTEAFF
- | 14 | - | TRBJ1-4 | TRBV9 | TGTGCCAGCAGCGCCGACGGGGCAAATGAAAAACTGTTTTTT | CASSADGANEKLFF
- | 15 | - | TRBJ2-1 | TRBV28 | TGTGCCAGCAGAAGGACGGGAAAGGCCTACAATGAGCAGTTCTTC | CASRRTGKAYNEQFF
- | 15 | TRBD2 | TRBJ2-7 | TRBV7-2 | TGTGCCAGCAGCTGGGGCGGGGGTCTCTCCTACGAGCAGTACTTC | CASSWGGGLSYEQYF
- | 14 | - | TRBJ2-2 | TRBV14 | TGTGCCAGCAGCCAAAAAGGAATCGGCGGGGAGCTGTTTTTT | CASSQKGIGGELFF
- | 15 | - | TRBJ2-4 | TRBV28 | TGTGCCAGCAGTTTAGGGACTACAGGAGGGGGCATTCAGTACTTC | CASSLGTTGGGIQYF
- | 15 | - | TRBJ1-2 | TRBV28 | TGTGCCAGCAGTTTGGAGCAGGGGAAACTCTATGGCTACACCTTC | CASSLEQGKLYGYTF
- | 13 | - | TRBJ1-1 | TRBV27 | TGTGCCAGCAGTGTCCAAGGGGGCACTGAAGCTTTCTTT | CASSVQGGTEAFF
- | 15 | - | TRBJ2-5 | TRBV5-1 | TGCGCCAGCAGCTGGCAGGAGGGCCGGGGAGAGACCCAGTACTTC | CASSWQEGRGETQYF
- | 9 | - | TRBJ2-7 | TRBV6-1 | TGTGCCACAACCTACGAGCAGTACTTC | CATTYEQYF
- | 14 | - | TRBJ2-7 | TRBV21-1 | TGTGCCAGCAGCGACGACAGACAGATCTACGAGCAGTACTTC | CASSDDRQIYEQYF
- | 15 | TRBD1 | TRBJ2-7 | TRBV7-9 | TGTGCCAGCAGCTTAGGGACAGGAACCTCCTACGAGCAGTACTTC | CASSLGTGTSYEQYF
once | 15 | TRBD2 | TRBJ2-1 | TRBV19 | TGTGCCAGTAGCTCCGGGACTAGCGGTTACAATGAGCAGTTCTTC | CASSSGTSGYNEQFF
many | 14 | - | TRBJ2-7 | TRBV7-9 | TGTGCCAGCAGCTTAGAGGGGTTAGCGTACGAGCAGTACTTC | CASSLEGLAYEQYF
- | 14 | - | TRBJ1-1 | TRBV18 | TGTGCCAGCTCACCAGTACGTGCGGGCTCTGAAGCTTTCTTT | CASSPVRAGSEAFF
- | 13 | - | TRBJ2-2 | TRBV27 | TGTGCCATGACTAGGGCTAACACCGGGGAGCTGTTTTTT | CAMTRANTGELFF
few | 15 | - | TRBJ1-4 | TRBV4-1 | TGCGCCAGCAGCGCCGCAGGGGTGGGATACGAAAAACTGTTTTTT | CASSAAGVGYEKLFF
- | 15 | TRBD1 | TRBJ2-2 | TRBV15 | TGTGCCACCAGCAGAGGACAGGGAAACACCGGGGAGCTGTTTTTT | CATSRGQGNTGELFF
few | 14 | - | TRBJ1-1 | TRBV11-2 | TGTGCCAGCAGCTCAACCGTTGGGGGAACTGAAGCTTTCTTT | CASSSTVGGTEAFF
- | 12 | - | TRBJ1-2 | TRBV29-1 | TGCAGCGTAGGGAGGCTGGGGTATGGCTACACCTTC | CSVGRLGYGYTF
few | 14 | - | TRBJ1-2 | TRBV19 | TGTGCCAGTAGTATAGTTGCCGGGGCTGGTGGCTACACCTTC | CASSIVAGAGGYTF
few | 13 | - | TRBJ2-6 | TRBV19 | TGTGCCAGTCGAGGCGTGGGGGCCAACGTCCTGACTTTC | CASRGVGANVLTF
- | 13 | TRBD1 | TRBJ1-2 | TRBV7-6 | TGTGCCAGCAGCTTAGTGACAGGGGATGGCTACACCTTC | CASSLVTGDGYTF
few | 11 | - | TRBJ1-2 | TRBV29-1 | TGCAGCGGACGGACAGAATATGGCTACACCTTC | CSGRTEYGYTF
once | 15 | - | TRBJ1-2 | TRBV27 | TGTGCCAGCAGTATACACGCAGGGTCGGGCTATGGCTACACCTTC | CASSIHAGSGYGYTF
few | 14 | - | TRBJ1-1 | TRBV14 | TGTGCCAGCAGCCAAGGTGCTGTGAACACTGAAGCTTTCTTT | CASSQGAVNTEAFF
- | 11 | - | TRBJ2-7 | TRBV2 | TGTGCCAGCAGTGTCCTCTACGAGCAGTACTTC | CASSVLYEQYF
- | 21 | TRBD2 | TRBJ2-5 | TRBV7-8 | TGTGCCAGCAGCTTAGAGGGGTTGGTGGGACTAGCGGGAGAAGGGCAAGAGACCCAGTACTTC | CASSLEGLVGLAGEGQETQYF
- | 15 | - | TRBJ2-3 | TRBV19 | TGTGCCAGTAGTATACTCGGGGGAGGTACAGATACGCAGTATTTT | CASSILGGGTDTQYF
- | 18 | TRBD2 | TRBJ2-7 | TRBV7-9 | TGTGCCAGCAGCCCACCCGGGAGGAAACGGCAGACCCCCTACGAGCAGTACTTC | CASSPPGRKRQTPYEQYF
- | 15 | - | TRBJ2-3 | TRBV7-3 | TGTGCCAGCAGCTCCTCCGGGACCAACACAGATACGCAGTATTTT | CASSSSGTNTDTQYF
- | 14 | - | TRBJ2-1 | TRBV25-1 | TGTGCCAGCAGTATGGGCAGGGCGGGCAATGAGCAGTTCTTC | CASSMGRAGNEQFF
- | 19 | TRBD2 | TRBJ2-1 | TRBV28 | TGTGCCAGCAGTTTGGAGGGGCTAGCGGGAGTATCTGGTACGGGTGAGCAGTTCTTC | CASSLEGLAGVSGTGEQFF
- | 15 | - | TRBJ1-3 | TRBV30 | TGTGCCTGGACCCCCCTAGCGGGAACTGGAAACACCATATATTTT | CAWTPLAGTGNTIYF
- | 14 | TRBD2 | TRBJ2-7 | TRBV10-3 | TGTGCCATCAGTGGGACTAGCGGGAGTAACGAGCAGTACTTC | CAISGTSGSNEQYF
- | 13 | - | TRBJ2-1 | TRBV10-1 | TGCGCCAGCAGTGAGGGGGGGCACAATGAGCAGTTCTTC | CASSEGGHNEQFF
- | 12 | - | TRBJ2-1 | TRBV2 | TGTGCCACATCAAAGGAGGTCGGTGAGCAGTTCTTC | CATSKEVGEQFF
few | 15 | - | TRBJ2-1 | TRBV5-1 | TGCGCCAGCAGCTTGGACGTGACTAGCTACAATGAGCAGTTCTTC | CASSLDVTSYNEQFF
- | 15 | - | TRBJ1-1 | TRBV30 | TGTGCCTGGAGTCCCCTTGAGGCGGCGTTCACTGAAGCTTTCTTT | CAWSPLEAAFTEAFF
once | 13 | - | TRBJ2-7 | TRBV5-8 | TGTGCCAGCAGGGTCAGGGGACTCTTGGAGCAGTACTTC | CASRVRGLLEQYF
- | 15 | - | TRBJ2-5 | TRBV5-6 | TGTGCCAGCAGCTTCCTTAGGAGTGGGGAGAGGACCCAGTACTTC | CASSFLRSGERTQYF
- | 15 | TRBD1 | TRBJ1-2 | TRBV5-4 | TGTGCCAGCAGCTGGGGGACAGGGAAGACCTATGGCTACACCTTC | CASSWGTGKTYGYTF
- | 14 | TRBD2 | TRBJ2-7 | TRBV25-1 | TGTGCCAGCAGGAGGTCTAGCGGGAGCTACGAGCAGTACTTC | CASRRSSGSYEQYF
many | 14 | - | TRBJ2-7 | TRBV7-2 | TGTGCCAGCAGCTTAACCCGGCCCTCCTACGAGCAGTACTTC | CASSLTRPSYEQYF
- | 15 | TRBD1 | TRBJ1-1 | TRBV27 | TGTGCCAGCAGTCCTCAGGGGGTGGGAAACACTGAAGCTTTCTTT | CASSPQGVGNTEAFF
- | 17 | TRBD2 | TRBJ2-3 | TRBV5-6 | TGTGCCAGCAGCTTGCCGCTAGCGGGATATCGCACAGATACGCAGTATTTT | CASSLPLAGYRTDTQYF
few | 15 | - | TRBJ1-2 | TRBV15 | TGTGCCACCAGCAGGACCGGGGAAGGGGCTGATGGCTACACCTTC | CATSRTGEGADGYTF
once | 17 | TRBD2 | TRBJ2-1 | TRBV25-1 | TGTGCCAGCAGTGAAGGGGGTAGCGGGAGGGCGTACAATGAGCAGTTCTTC | CASSEGGSGRAYNEQFF